The 12 T cell receptor beta chains below were found in one sample sequenced in a study of T-cell reconstitution after alpha-beta-depleted transplantation in children. It was with unique molecular identifiers that the TCRbeta library was prepared. TCRdb reprocessed the PCR reads via MiXCR and lists one record per CDR3 protein. The sample lists 500,000 to 600,000 distinct CDR3 sequences, 30% to 35% seen once, with approximately 2.3% in the top ten. Material: PBMCs from the stem cell graft donor, obtained from the stem cell graft. Receptors originate from a human donor who donated a stem cell graft to a child with aplastic anemia.

The chain employs TRBV9 and TRBJ1-1, with D tentatively TRBD1 (5 bases). The CDR3 length is 15 residues. The V end lost 0 bases, the J end lost 5 bases, and 14 bases lay between the germline ends. In germline, CDR1 is SGDLS, CDR2 YYNGEE. In nucleotides, the CDR3 is TGTGCCAGCAGCGTAGTCGGGGCAGGGTCTACTGAAGCTTTCTTT. Encoded protein: CASSVVGAGSTEAFF.

This clonotype was recorded a few times. The rearrangement uses TRBV10-3 and TRBJ2-2; TRBD1 aligns across 10 bases. This CDR3 comprises 16 residues. Germline CDR1 ENHRY, CDR2 SYGVKD. J gave up 2 bases and V 2 bases, and 2 bases lay outside the gene matches. CDR3 protein: CAISEATGGNTGELFF. As DNA, the CDR3 is TGTGCCATCAGTGAGGCGACAGGGGGCAACACCGGGGAGCTGTTTTTT.

The chain employs TRBV7-2 and TRBJ1-4; the match to TRBD1 covers 10 bases. V lost 5 bases and J lost 2; bases outside the gene matches: 2. The CDR3 spans 15 residues. Germline CDR1 reads SGHTA; CDR2 reads FQGNSA. Written as DNA, the CDR3 is TGTGCCAGCAGCCCGGACAGGGGGACTAATGAAAAACTGTTTTTT. Residues: CASSPDRGTNEKLFF.

The V and J genes are TRBV6-2 or TRBV6-3 and TRBJ2-4, with unresolved D. Germline V CDR1 and CDR2: MNHEY, SVGEGT. The CDR3 runs 16 residues. Deletions cut 6 bases from V and 4 bases from J, with 19 bases between. The CDR3 coding sequence is TGTGCCAGCAGCCGTCATGGGTGGCAGACGAAAAACATTCAGTACTTC. This sequence encodes CASSRHGWQTKNIQYF.

The chain has TRBV5-1 and TRBJ2-1; 11 positions agree with TRBD2. The V and J ends lost 1 base and 4 bases, in that order; junction bases with no gene match: 4. The CDR3 runs 16 residues. CDR1 SGHRS and CDR2 YFSETQ come from the germline V gene. CDR3 DNA sequence: TGCGCCAGCAGCTTGATAGGGACTAGCGGATACAATGAGCAGTTCTTC. Protein sequence: CASSLIGTSGYNEQFF.

The chain combines TRBV28 with TRBJ2-1, with 14 bases lining up with TRBD2. Trimming cost V 5 bases and J 9 bases; bases outside gene matches: 9. This CDR3 region has 16 residues. The germline gives CDR1 MDHEN, CDR2 SYDVKM. The CDR3 nucleotides are TGTGCCAGCAGTACACGGACTAGCGGGAGGTATGGTGAGCAGTTCTTC. Its translation: CASSTRTSGRYGEQFF. Based on the CDR3 plus reference TRBV28 and TRBJ2-1, the full variable domain is DVKVTQSSRYLVKRTGEKVFLECVQDMDHENMFWYRQDPGLGLRLIYFSYDVKMKEKGDIPEGYSVSREKKERFSLILESASTNQTSMYLCASSTRTSGRYGEQFFGPGTRLTVL.

The genes are TRBV5-1 and TRBJ1-1, with a possible D match to TRBD1 (5 bases). Trimming took 3 bases from V and 4 from J, leaving 10 bases between them. Germline CDR1 is SGHRS and CDR2 is YFSETQ. This CDR3 is built from 13 residues. The CDR3 reads CASSWGPTTEAFF. Written as DNA, the CDR3 is TGCGCCAGCAGCTGGGGACCTACCACTGAAGCTTTCTTT.

This clonotype was found a few times. The chain recombines TRBV9 with TRBJ1-4; a possible D gene is TRBD1 (6 bases). Trimming removed 4 bases from V and 6 bases from J, with 10 bases in between. The CDR3 contains 13 residues. Looked up from germline, CDR1 is SGDLS and CDR2 is YYNGEE. The CDR3 DNA is TGTGCCAGCAGCCACAGGGTGGATGAAAAACTGTTTTTT. Translated, it gives CASSHRVDEKLFF.

The genes are TRBV7-9 and TRBJ2-4; D unresolved. Germline-derived CDR1 and CDR2 are SEHNR and FQNEAQ (reference sequence). The CDR3 has 14 amino acids. The germline V and J ends were trimmed by 3 bases and 6 bases, with 12 bases remaining between them. The CDR3 DNA is TGTGCCAGCAGCTTGTATGGGGTGGCAAACATTCAGTACTTC. Translation: CASSLYGVANIQYF.

This chain connects TRBV6-2 or TRBV6-3 to TRBJ2-2; D is undetermined. Trimming pared 3 bases from V and 5 bases from J, leaving 7 bases between. Germline values: CDR1 MNHEY, CDR2 SVGEGT. The CDR3 has 13 amino acids. The CDR3 DNA is TGTGCCAGCAGTTATTCACAAACCGGGGAGCTGTTTTTT. It yields the protein CASSYSQTGELFF.

In this sample, this clonotype turned up a few times. The chain links TRBV7-9 to TRBJ2-7; 8 bases fit TRBD2. The J segment lost 7 bases and the V segment lost 6 bases, leaving 14 bases of the junction unmatched. The CDR3 runs 15 residues. CDR1 and CDR2 (germline): SEHNR, FQNEAQ (reference sequence). The DNA of the CDR3 is TGTGCCAGCAGGTACCAGCGGGGGTCGGTGCGAGAGCAGTACGTC. This gives the protein CASRYQRGSVREQYV.

The gene calls are TRBV5-1 and TRBJ1-2, with 8 bases lining up with TRBD1. The ends lost 10 bases at V and 8 bases at J; junction bases unmatched: 10. The CDR3 has 12 amino acids. Per the germline V gene, CDR1 is SGHRS and CDR2 is YFSETQ. The CDR3: CASSDRDRGYTF. The CDR3 nucleotides are TGCGCCTCCTCGGACAGGGATAGGGGCTACACCTTC.